These T cell receptor beta chains were read from a single sample in a study of T cells expressing NK-cell markers. TCRdb re-called the 5' RACE reads; one entry per CDR3 protein, DNA not given. This table lists 550,000 to 600,000 distinct CDR3 sequences. The sample taken for sequencing was blood T cells: a sorted CD56 or NKG2C T cell subset, CD4+ or CD8+ T cells, or bulk PBMC T cells (not recorded which). The receptors were sampled from a man aged 18 to 30 in good health. CDR3s include the opening cysteine and the closing phenylalanine or tryptophan. Each record gives: J gene, V gene, CDR3 protein.

j_call: TRBJ2-2; v_call: TRBV6-5; cdr3_aa: CASSTQGAANTGELFF
j_call: TRBJ2-1; v_call: TRBV18; cdr3_aa: CASSPQMDSRYEQFF
j_call: TRBJ2-3; v_call: TRBV3-1; cdr3_aa: CASSQGAGGGTDTQYF
j_call: TRBJ1-2; v_call: TRBV5-1; cdr3_aa: CASSLWAADPNYGYTF
j_call: TRBJ2-1; v_call: TRBV20-1; cdr3_aa: CSAPSRMGEEAYNEQFF
j_call: TRBJ1-2; v_call: TRBV6-1; cdr3_aa: CASRPTDRAGYGYTF
j_call: TRBJ2-1; v_call: TRBV29-1; cdr3_aa: CSVEGSLEATYNEQFF
j_call: TRBJ2-1; v_call: TRBV12-3/TRBV12-4; cdr3_aa: CASSVNRDSEQFF
j_call: TRBJ2-3; v_call: TRBV7-2; cdr3_aa: CASSLVWGRSTDTQYF
j_call: TRBJ2-5; v_call: TRBV12-3/TRBV12-4; cdr3_aa: CASTQTPGAGAAETQYF
j_call: TRBJ1-1; v_call: TRBV7-2; cdr3_aa: CASSLDKFGEAFF
j_call: TRBJ2-1; v_call: TRBV6-2/TRBV6-3; cdr3_aa: CAISLGLAGNDEQFF
j_call: TRBJ2-7; v_call: TRBV20-1; cdr3_aa: CSASIRVEGEQYF
j_call: TRBJ2-1; v_call: TRBV7-2; cdr3_aa: CASSSPFGGEQFF
j_call: TRBJ2-1; v_call: TRBV28; cdr3_aa: CASRILSPGEQFF
j_call: TRBJ1-2; v_call: TRBV27; cdr3_aa: CASSPRQGEYGYTF
j_call: TRBJ2-1; v_call: TRBV24-1; cdr3_aa: CATSAIASNEQFF
j_call: TRBJ2-1; v_call: TRBV3-1; cdr3_aa: CASSQAPGQEQFF
j_call: TRBJ2-4; v_call: TRBV11-1; cdr3_aa: CASSFRGPSVQTKNIQYF
j_call: TRBJ2-7; v_call: TRBV7-9; cdr3_aa: CASNLRAGPFIYEQYF
j_call: TRBJ1-1; v_call: TRBV20-1; cdr3_aa: CSAQMSGVNTEAFF
j_call: TRBJ2-7; v_call: TRBV4-2; cdr3_aa: CASSQVPGQTYEQYF
j_call: TRBJ1-1; v_call: TRBV11-2; cdr3_aa: CASSLVTDTEAFF
j_call: TRBJ2-2; v_call: TRBV7-2; cdr3_aa: CASSLVPGFIGELFF
j_call: TRBJ1-2; v_call: TRBV5-1; cdr3_aa: CASSPAQGYGYTF
j_call: TRBJ2-7; v_call: TRBV2; cdr3_aa: CASNRFGTGEIEQYF
j_call: TRBJ2-3; v_call: TRBV12-3/TRBV12-4; cdr3_aa: CASTPPPAGGPTDTQYF
j_call: TRBJ2-7; v_call: TRBV27; cdr3_aa: CASSKPSGPAPYEQYF